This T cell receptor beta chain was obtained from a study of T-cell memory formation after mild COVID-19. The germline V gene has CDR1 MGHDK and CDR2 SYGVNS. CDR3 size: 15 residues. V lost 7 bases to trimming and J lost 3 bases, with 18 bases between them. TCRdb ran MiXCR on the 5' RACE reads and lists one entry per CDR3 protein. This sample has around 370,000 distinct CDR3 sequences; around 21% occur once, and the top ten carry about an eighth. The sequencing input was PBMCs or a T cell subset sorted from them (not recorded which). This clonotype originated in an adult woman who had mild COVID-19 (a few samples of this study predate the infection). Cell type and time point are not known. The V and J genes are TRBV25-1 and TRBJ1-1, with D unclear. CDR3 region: CASKAWTVGDTEAFF. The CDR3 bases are TGTGCCAGCAAGGCCTGGACGGTGGGAGACACTGAAGCTTTCTTT.